Here is one T cell receptor (beta chain) with its context. Its antigen is undetermined. This specimen belongs to a study of T cells in Graves' hyperthyroidism and ophthalmopathy. Amplification yielded TCR beta CDR3 regions, with RNA transcripts as the source. A set of HTBI primers served as the primers for a first-round RT-PCR of the TCR CDR3. In TCRdb, the multiplex PCR reads were re-called with MiXCR into one record per CDR3 protein. The table lists around 690,000 distinct CDR3 sequences, 15% to 20% of them singletons. Whole-study findings and limits: Most thyroid clonotypes that were expanded above 0.001 also turned up in blood.

The V gene's germline CDR1 is MNHGY and CDR2 SVAAGI. The CDR3 runs 14 residues. Trimming stripped 4 bases from V and 2 bases from J, with 10 bases between. The sample taken for sequencing was blood. The chain joins TRBV6-9 to TRBJ2-3; D gene unclear. The source is a man aged 45-60 years with Graves' hyperthyroidism. CDR3 nucleotides: TGTGCCAGCAGTTCCGCGCGGTTCACAGATACGCAGTATTTT. Encoded protein: CASSSARFTDTQYF.